The 21 T cell receptor beta chains below all came from one sample that was sequenced in a study of identical twins. TCRdb reanalysed the 5' RACE reads using MiXCR and keeps one entry per CDR3 protein. The data hold about 240,000 distinct CDR3 sequences, with roughly 13% observed a single time. The same data also went into a second study, on yellow fever vaccine responses in identical twins.

What was sequenced was memory (CD45RO+) T cells sorted from blood. Source of these receptors: a woman aged 18-29 years in good health.

This clonotype was counted a few times. This chain connects TRBV25-1 to TRBJ2-5; 7 bases are shared with TRBD1. Germline V CDR1 and CDR2: MGHDK, SYGVNS. The CDR3 totals 13 residues. J was trimmed by 3 bases and V by 10 bases; bases with no gene match: 8. CDR3 sequence (DNA): TGTGCCACCCTGGGACAGAACAAAGAGACCCAGTACTTC. This codes for CATLGQNKETQYF.

This clonotype appeared many times. This chain uses TRBV20-1 with TRBJ2-3, with 7 bases that match TRBD2. Unmatched junction bases numbered 12, after V lost 3 bases and J lost 3 bases. CDR1 and CDR2 from the germline V gene are DFQATT and SNEGSKA (reference sequence). This CDR3 has 16 residues. The CDR3 sequence: CSASSLAGVSTDTQYF. For the CDR3, the DNA is TGCAGTGCTAGTAGTCTGGCGGGAGTGAGTACAGATACGCAGTATTTT.

V usage is TRBV29-1 and J usage is TRBJ2-1; no clear D gene. Germline V lookup: CDR1 SQVTM, CDR2 ANQGSEA. The CDR3 contains 16 residues. Trimming removed 2 bases from V and 0 bases from J, with 14 bases in between. The chain's CDR3 is CSVEPGTGVSYNEQFF. Written as DNA, the CDR3 is TGCAGCGTTGAACCGGGTACGGGTGTCTCCTACAATGAGCAGTTCTTC.

This clonotype was detected only a few times. The rearrangement uses TRBV6-2 or TRBV6-3 and TRBJ2-7; a possible D gene is TRBD2 (5 bases). The V and J ends lost 4 bases and 6 bases respectively, with 16 bases between them. Germline V CDR1 and CDR2: MNHEY, SVGEGT. CDR3 length equals 14 residues. In DNA form, the CDR3 reads TGTGCCAGCAGTTCCGACCTAGCTACCCCCGAGCAGTACTTC. Its translation is CASSSDLATPEQYF.

This clonotype was detected many times. The V gene is TRBV5-1, the J gene TRBJ1-1; D may be TRBD1 (6 bases). The germline V and J ends were trimmed by 0 bases and 1 base, with 7 bases remaining between them. CDR1 and CDR2 from the germline V gene are SGHRS and YFSETQ. CDR3 size: 14 residues. CDR3 sequence: CASSLAGENTEAFF. CDR3 DNA: TGCGCCAGCAGCTTGGCAGGGGAGAACACTGAAGCTTTCTTT. Based on the CDR3 plus reference TRBV5-1 and TRBJ1-1, the full variable domain is KAGVTQTPRYLIKTRGQQVTLSCSPISGHRSVSWYQQTPGQGLQFLFEYFSETQRNKGNFPGRFSGRQFSNSRSEMNVSTLELGDSALYLCASSLAGENTEAFFGQGTRLTVV.

In this sample, this clonotype turned up a few times. The chain couples TRBV20-1 to TRBJ1-3; D remains unclear. Germline V CDR1 and CDR2: DFQATT, SNEGSKA (reference sequence). The CDR3 length is 14 residues. The V and J ends lost 3 bases and 9 bases respectively, with 18 bases between them. The CDR3 loop is CSASAGLRLGTIYF. Written as DNA, the CDR3 is TGCAGTGCTAGTGCTGGACTCCGGTTAGGCACCATATATTTT.

The rearrangement joins TRBV7-2 to TRBJ2-5; TRBD1 matches at 10 bases. The germline V gene has CDR1 SGHTA and CDR2 FQGNSA. V dropped 1 base and J dropped 5; count of bases not matched to a gene: 7. This CDR3 is 16 amino acids long. As DNA, the CDR3 is TGTGCCAGCAGCTTAGACCGACAGGGGGCGTGGGAGACCCAGTACTTC. It yields the protein CASSLDRQGAWETQYF. Drawing the rest from reference TRBV7-2 and TRBJ2-5, the complete variable domain is GAGVSQSPSNKVTEKGKDVELRCDPISGHTALYWYRQSLGQGLEFLIYFQGNSAPDKSGLPSDRFSAERTGGSVSTLTIQRTQQEDSAVYLCASSLDRQGAWETQYFGPGTRLLVL.

In this sample, this clonotype turned up many times. The CDR3 nucleotides are TGTGCCAGCAGCTCCCAGACAACAGCCTCTGGAAACACCATATATTTT. It encodes CASSSQTTASGNTIYF. The chain joins TRBV7-9 to TRBJ1-3, with D unclear. The CDR3 is 16 amino acids. With 4 bases removed from V and 0 bases from J, the gap between germline ends came to 13 bases. CDR1 and CDR2 (germline): SEHNR, FQNEAQ (reference sequence).

This clonotype has a handful of counts. J is TRBJ2-2 and V is TRBV7-2; D may correspond to TRBD1 or TRBD2 (5 bases each). Trimming took 4 bases from V and 7 from J, leaving 10 bases between them. The CDR3 runs to 13 residues. CDR1 is SGHTA and CDR2 is FQGNSA in the germline V gene. The CDR3 DNA sequence: TGTGCCAGCAGCTCGTGGGACGGCGGGGAGCTGTTTTTT. This encodes CASSSWDGGELFF.

CDR3 sequence (DNA): TGTGCCAGCAGCCCTAAGAACGAGCAGTACTTC. Translating gives CASSPKNEQYF. The chain uses TRBV2 and TRBJ2-7; D not certain. V was trimmed by 6 bases and J by 5 bases, leaving 8 bases between them. The CDR3 runs 11 residues. Germline lookup yields CDR1 SNHLY and CDR2 FYNNEI.

This clonotype has more than one count but fewer than ten. The chain couples TRBV20-1 to TRBJ2-2; 8 bases agree with TRBD1. Germline lookup yields CDR1 DFQATT and CDR2 SNEGSKA (reference sequence). The CDR3 runs 15 residues. J gave up 3 bases and V 1 base, and 4 bases lay outside the gene matches. The CDR3 DNA is TGCAGTGCTAGAGTAGGGACAGGTCACACCGGGGAGCTGTTTTTT. It specifies CSARVGTGHTGELFF.

The CDR3 here is CASRSTSGVETQYF. Written as DNA, the CDR3 is TGTGCCAGCAGGTCGACTAGCGGGGTTGAGACCCAGTACTTC. J is TRBJ2-5 and V is TRBV6-1, with 11 bases fitting TRBD2. This CDR3 has 14 residues. The germline gives CDR1 MNHNS, CDR2 SASEGT. The ends lost 6 bases at V and 5 bases at J; junction bases unmatched: 5.

The rearrangement links TRBV6-5 to TRBJ2-7, with a weak D call TRBD2 (5 bases). Germline lookup yields CDR1 MNHEY and CDR2 SVGAGI. The CDR3 is 17 amino acids. The germline V and J ends were trimmed by 4 bases and 0 bases, with 19 bases remaining between them. The chain's CDR3 is CASSSYSGLAGSYEQYF. Here the CDR3 DNA reads TGTGCCAGCAGTTCCTACTCAGGCCTAGCTGGCTCCTACGAGCAGTACTTC.

The gene calls are TRBV18 and TRBJ2-7; maybe TRBD1 (5 bases). There are 15 residues in the CDR3. Looked up from germline, CDR1 is KGHSH and CDR2 is LQKENI. The germline V and J ends were trimmed by 3 bases and 2 bases, with 14 bases remaining between them. CDR3 DNA sequence: TGTGCCAGCTCACCCCTGAAGGGGATCACCTACGAGCAGTACTTC. It specifies CASSPLKGITYEQYF.

The chain joins TRBV5-1 to TRBJ2-1, with 8 bases fitting TRBD1. This CDR3 is built from 14 residues. Germline lookup yields CDR1 SGHRS and CDR2 YFSETQ. The J segment lost 10 bases and the V segment lost 4 bases, leaving 10 bases of the junction unmatched. CDR3 in DNA: TGCGCCAGCAGCAGGTCCTACCAGGGGGCAGAGCAGTTCTTC. Encoded protein: CASSRSYQGAEQFF.

The chain joins TRBV18 to TRBJ1-5, with TRBD1 as a possible D gene (6 bases). The V gene's germline CDR1 is KGHSH and CDR2 LQKENI. The CDR3 runs 15 residues. Trimming removed 2 bases from V and 7 bases from J, with 15 bases in between. In DNA form, the CDR3 reads TGTGCCAGCTCACCAGACTCGGTTGGGGGCCAGCCCCAGCATTTT. Residues: CASSPDSVGGQPQHF.

This clonotype showed up just a few times. This chain uses TRBV6-5 with TRBJ1-4; D ambiguous. The CDR3 totals 14 residues. Looked up from germline, CDR1 is MNHEY and CDR2 is SVGAGI. The V and J ends lost 2 bases and 8 bases respectively, with 12 bases between them. The DNA for the CDR3 is TGTGCCAGCAGTTACGGTCAGCGTGGCGAAAAACTGTTTTTT. Protein product: CASSYGQRGEKLFF.

The chain joins TRBV7-2 to TRBJ2-2; D may correspond to TRBD1 or TRBD2 (6 bases each). Trimming took off 4 bases at V and 5 bases at J, with 17 bases between the two ends. CDR1 SGHTA and CDR2 FQGNSA come from the germline V gene. This CDR3 region has 16 residues. CDR3 coding DNA: TGTGCCAGCAGCTCCCTAGGGGGGAGAGGTACCGGGGAGCTGTTTTTT. This codes for CASSSLGGRGTGELFF.

This clonotype was picked up a small number of times. J is TRBJ2-1 and V is TRBV2, with 7 positions matching TRBD2. Germline V gene sequence: CDR1 SNHLY, CDR2 FYNNEI. The CDR3 is made up of 15 amino acids. Trimming cost V 2 bases and J 8 bases; bases outside gene matches: 9. CDR3 sequence reads: CASSELTSRTHEQFF. For the CDR3, the DNA is TGTGCCAGCAGTGAACTGACTAGCAGGACGCATGAGCAGTTCTTC. Using reference TRBV2 and TRBJ2-1 for the parts outside the CDR3, the full variable domain is EPEVTQTPSHQVTQMGQEVILRCVPISNHLYFYWYRQILGQKVEFLVSFYNNEISEKSEIFDDQFSVERPDGSNFTLKIRSTKLEDSAMYFCASSELTSRTHEQFFGPGTRLTVL.

This clonotype has a handful of counts. The chain joins TRBV3-1 to TRBJ2-1; D not resolved. The CDR3 has 13 residues. In germline, CDR1 is LGHDT, CDR2 YNNKEL (reference sequence). V was cut by 4 bases and J by 9 bases, with 13 bases left in between. CDR3 sequence: CASSPPDKSEQFF. DNA of the CDR3: TGTGCCAGCAGCCCGCCAGACAAGTCTGAGCAGTTCTTC.

CDR3 loop: CASSYSADSTGELFF. For the CDR3, the DNA is TGTGCCAGCAGTTACTCGGCTGACTCTACGGGGGAGCTGTTTTTT. V usage is TRBV6-5 and J usage is TRBJ2-2; D unresolved. The CDR3 runs to 15 residues. Trimming shortened V by 0 bases and J by 8 bases, and 13 bases separated the two germline ends. CDR1 MNHEY and CDR2 SVGAGI come from the germline V gene.